The next 18 T cell receptor beta chains were all read from a single sample in a study of cytomegalovirus exposure and HLA in healthy donors. Primers included in the PCR were 60 Vbeta and 13 Jbeta primers. TCRdb's table, derived via immunoSEQ multiplex PCR, lists solely in-frame clones and lacks some. The data show about 160,000 clones, 82% seen once. Input material: PBMCs. All receptors derive from a girl aged 5-17 years in good health and CMV-seropositive.

This clone was seen only once. The chain carries TRBV7-2 and TRBJ1-1; D not certain. Germline values: CDR1 SGHTA, CDR2 FQGNSA. CDR3 size: 13 residues. V was cut by 5 bases and J by 0 bases, with 7 bases left in between. CDR3 protein: CASSQALNTEAFF. The CDR3 DNA reads TGTGCCAGCAGCCAGGCTCTGAACACTGAAGCTTTCTTT. Full variable domain (outside the CDR3, taken from reference TRBV7-2 and TRBJ1-1): GAGVSQSPSNKVTEKGKDVELRCDPISGHTALYWYRQSLGQGLEFLIYFQGNSAPDKSGLPSDRFSAERTGGSVSTLTIQRTQQEDSAVYLCASSQALNTEAFFGQGTRLTVV.

CDR3 loop: CASSPSEGTKGDWVNTGELFF. The CDR3 bases are TGTGCCAGCTCACCCTCCGAGGGTACAAAAGGAGATTGGGTGAACACCGGGGAGCTGTTTTTT. The chain links TRBV18 to TRBJ2-2; D is perhaps TRBD2 (5 bases). The V end lost 3 bases, the J end lost 1 base, and 27 bases lay between the germline ends. Per germline, CDR1 KGHSH and CDR2 LQKENI. The CDR3 has 21 amino acids. The full variable domain, its missing parts supplied by reference TRBV18 and TRBJ2-2, is NAGVMQNPRHLVRRRGQEARLRCSPMKGHSHVYWYRQLPEEGLKFMVYLQKENIIDESGMPKERFSAEFPKEGPSILRIQQVVRGDSAAYFCASSPSEGTKGDWVNTGELFFGEGSRLTVL.

The rearrangement links TRBV7-9 to TRBJ1-5, with D hard to call. V gave up 3 bases and J gave up 1 base, with 4 bases separating them. CDR1 is SEHNR, CDR2 FQNEAQ, per germline (reference sequence). This CDR3 is 13 amino acids long. In nucleotides, the CDR3 is TGTGCCAGCAGCTTCTCCAGCAATCAGCCCCAGCATTTT. Translated, it gives CASSFSSNQPQHF.

CDR3 amino acids: CASSPRLAGGYNEQFF. CDR3 nucleotides: TGTGCCAGCAGCCCACGACTAGCGGGGGGATACAATGAGCAGTTCTTC. The chain has TRBV7-6 and TRBJ2-1; TRBD2 agrees at 13 bases. Germline loops: CDR1 SGHVS, CDR2 FNYEAQ. The CDR3 spans 16 residues. V dropped 5 bases and J dropped 4; count of bases not matched to a gene: 5.

The chain couples TRBV5-1 to TRBJ2-1; a weak D match, TRBD1 (6 bases). V gave up 3 bases and J gave up 7 bases, with 17 bases separating them. Germline values: CDR1 SGHRS, CDR2 YFSETQ. The length of the CDR3 is 15 residues. CDR3: CASSSQGRGRNEQFF. The CDR3 coding sequence is TGCGCCAGCAGCTCTCAAGGCAGGGGACGGAATGAGCAGTTCTTC.

The chain joins TRBV5-1 to TRBJ2-5; tentatively, D is TRBD2 (6 bases). Germline assignment: CDR1 SGHRS and CDR2 YFSETQ. Trimming took 7 bases from V and 4 from J, leaving 29 bases between them. The CDR3 sequence is 18 residues long. The chain's CDR3 is CASGENSFGGEEGETQYF. CDR3 nucleotides: TGCGCCAGCGGCGAGAACTCTTTCGGAGGGGAGGAAGGAGAGACCCAGTACTTC.

The chain combines TRBV5-4 with TRBJ1-2, with TRBD1 identical over 7 bases. CDR1 and CDR2 (germline): SGHNT, YYREEE (reference sequence). The ends lost 2 bases at V and 1 base at J; junction bases unmatched: 5. The CDR3 extends over 15 amino acids. Here the CDR3 reads CASSFPDRINYGYTF. The DNA of the CDR3 is TGTGCCAGCAGCTTTCCGGACAGGATTAACTATGGCTACACCTTC.

The gene calls are TRBV27 and TRBJ2-3, with a possible D match to TRBD2 (6 bases). V was shortened by 3 bases and J by 2 bases, with 18 bases between the two germline ends. The CDR3 covers 17 residues. Looked up from germline, CDR1 is MNHEY and CDR2 is SMNVEV (reference sequence). The CDR3 region is CASSFLWRDGVTDTQYF. CDR3 DNA sequence: TGTGCCAGCAGTTTTCTATGGAGGGATGGAGTCACAGATACGCAGTATTTT.

This clone was observed a single time. The chain employs TRBV7-8 and TRBJ2-1; 9 nucleotides agree with TRBD2. V was pared by 1 base and J by 9 bases, with 10 bases of the junction left unmatched. Per the germline V gene, CDR1 is SGHVS and CDR2 is FQNEAQ. The CDR3 length is 16 residues. The CDR3 DNA is TGTGCCAGCAGCTTAGGGCGCGGGAGGGTGCCTCCTGAGCAGTTCTTC. Its protein is CASSLGRGRVPPEQFF.

The rearrangement uses TRBV27 and TRBJ1-1; D not resolved. Trimming left V 3 bases short and J 2 bases short, with 16 bases between. CDR1 and CDR2 from the germline V gene are MNHEY and SMNVEV (reference sequence). CDR3 length: 16 amino acids. CDR3 region: CASSFDRENHNTEAFF. CDR3 nucleotides: TGTGCCAGCAGTTTTGATCGGGAGAATCACAACACTGAAGCTTTCTTT.

The rearrangement joins TRBV6-1 to TRBJ1-4, with D possibly matching TRBD1 (5 bases). This CDR3 has 15 amino acids. In germline, CDR1 is MNHNS, CDR2 SASEGT. Trimming cost V 4 bases and J 2 bases, with 11 bases left between them. The chain's CDR3 is CASSAPGVTNEKLFF. For the CDR3, the DNA is TGTGCCAGCAGTGCCCCGGGGGTGACTAATGAAAAACTGTTTTTT.

This clone was observed a handful of times. This rearrangement joins TRBV7-8 to TRBJ2-7; weak D call: TRBD1 (6 bases). The CDR3 has 16 amino acids. Between the trimmed V and J ends, which lost 5 bases and 3 bases, there was a span of 20 bases. The germline V gene has CDR1 SGHVS and CDR2 FQNEAQ. The DNA for the CDR3 is TGTGCCAGCAGCCCCCTCCAGGGGCAAACCAACTACGAGCAGTACTTC. This gives the protein CASSPLQGQTNYEQYF.

The gene calls are TRBV30 and TRBJ1-4; a weak D match, TRBD1 (5 bases). Per the germline V gene, CDR1 is GTSNPN and CDR2 is SVGIG (reference sequence). V shed 4 bases and J shed 0 bases, with 21 bases lying between them. The CDR3 is 18 residues long. CDR3 DNA: TGTGCCTGGATACCCTTGGGCCAGGGCTACTCAACTAATGAAAAACTGTTTTTT. It is translated as CAWIPLGQGYSTNEKLFF.

The chain employs TRBV7-9 and TRBJ2-4; 9 nucleotides match TRBD1. CDR1 and CDR2 from the germline V gene are SEHNR and FQNEAQ (reference sequence). The CDR3 has 15 residues. V was clipped by 1 base and J by 8 bases; unmatched bases: 6. In DNA form, the CDR3 reads TGTGCCAGCAGCTTAGGCAGGACAGGGGTGGACATTCAGTACTTC. Its protein product is CASSLGRTGVDIQYF.

V gene TRBV6-1 combines with J gene TRBJ1-5, with D tentatively TRBD1 (6 bases). The CDR3 totals 15 residues. CDR1 is MNHNS, CDR2 SASEGT, per germline. Deletions cut 4 bases from V and 7 bases from J, with 17 bases between. CDR3 sequence: CASSGDRPSGQPQHF. CDR3 nucleotides: TGTGCCAGCAGTGGAGACAGGCCCTCCGGGCAGCCCCAGCATTTT.

The rearrangement uses TRBV6-1 and TRBJ2-1; 7 bases are shared with TRBD1. Germline V gives CDR1 MNHNS, CDR2 SASEGT. The CDR3 sequence is 16 residues long. Unmatched junction bases numbered 7, after V lost 4 bases and J lost 1 base. The CDR3 protein is CASSGDSPRSYNEQFF. The CDR3 DNA follows: TGTGCCAGCAGTGGGGACAGCCCCAGGTCCTACAATGAGCAGTTCTTC.

The chain joins TRBV5-4 to TRBJ2-2, with a tentative D call TRBD2 (5 bases). There are 16 residues in the CDR3. V lost 1 base and J lost 2, with 12 bases in between. The germline V gene has CDR1 SGHNT and CDR2 YYREEE (reference sequence). The DNA of the CDR3 is TGTGCCAGCAGCTTGCCGGGGAGCTCTAACACCGGGGAGCTGTTTTTT. Its translation is CASSLPGSSNTGELFF.

This chain connects TRBV6-1 to TRBJ1-3; 9 bases align to TRBD1. Germline V gene lookup returns CDR1 MNHNS and CDR2 SASEGT. The CDR3 is 16 amino acids. Germline trimming cut 4 bases from V and 0 bases from J; bases unmatched to any gene: 4. The DNA for the CDR3 is TGTGCCAGCAGTGGATCGACAGGGGGCTCTGGAAACACCATATATTTT. It codes for CASSGSTGGSGNTIYF.